A single sample gave rise to the 30 T cell receptor beta chains below, sequenced in a study of blood T cells in healthy people across ages. Then a second PCR, running roughly 7 to 11 cycles, was carried out with a sample-barcoded 5' primer and a J-beta primer mix. TCRdb fed the 5' RACE reads into MiXCR, producing one record per CDR3 protein. The table has approximately 1,100,000 distinct CDR3 sequences, 35% to 50% seen once. The sample comprised blood. The source is an older woman in good health.

This clonotype was seen a handful of times. The rearrangement links TRBV7-9 to TRBJ2-1; 13 nucleotides match TRBD2. The CDR3 totals 19 residues. J was trimmed by 1 base and V by 4 bases; bases with no gene match: 10. Germline CDR1 SEHNR, CDR2 FQNEAQ (reference sequence). The CDR3, as DNA: TGTGCCAGCAGCTCCCCCCTACTAGCGGGAGGGCCATCCTACAATGAGCAGTTCTTC. This encodes CASSSPLLAGGPSYNEQFF.

This clonotype has only a few counts. The chain carries TRBV3-1 and TRBJ2-4, with TRBD2 as a possible D gene (5 bases). The V end lost 1 base, the J end lost 7 bases, and 14 bases lay between the germline ends. CDR1 is LGHDT, CDR2 YNNKEL, per germline (reference sequence). The CDR3 is 15 amino acids. The CDR3 sequence: CASSQAGRDVNIQYF. The CDR3 DNA reads as TGTGCCAGCAGCCAAGCTGGACGGGATGTGAACATTCAGTACTTC.

The chain carries TRBV29-1 and TRBJ2-7; D gene uncertain. The length of the CDR3 is 13 residues. Trimming cost V 5 bases and J 0 bases, with 11 bases left between them. Germline-derived CDR1 and CDR2 are SQVTM and ANQGSEA. The CDR3 spells CSVRQQTSYEQYF. In DNA form, the CDR3 reads TGCAGCGTTCGGCAACAGACCTCCTACGAGCAGTACTTC.

About this clonotype itself: This may arise from a read error, as a much more abundant clone is one base away. This chain uses TRBV4-1 with TRBJ2-5; possibly TRBD2 for D (6 bases). CDR1 is MGHRA and CDR2 is YSYEKL in the germline V gene. The CDR3 is made up of 17 amino acids. CDR3 amino acids: CTSRPRLAEGPQETQYF. The CDR3 bases are TGCACCAGCAGACCTCGATTAGCGGAGGGCCCCCAAGAGACCCAGTACTTC.

This chain joins TRBV12-3 or TRBV12-4 and TRBJ2-2, with D possibly being TRBD2 (5 bases). V lost 11 bases, J lost 8 bases, and 15 bases lay in between. The CDR3 consists of 12 residues. Here the CDR3 DNA reads TGTGCCGTCCATGGTGGGGAGGGGGAGCTGTTTTTT. It is translated as CAVHGGEGELFF.

A few counts support this clonotype. The rearrangement joins TRBV4-2 to TRBJ2-7; possible D gene TRBD2, 6 bases. The V and J ends lost 1 base and 2 bases respectively, with 15 bases between them. The CDR3 spans 16 residues. In germline, CDR1 is LGHNA, CDR2 YNFKEQ. This chain's CDR3 is CASSQAVGLETYEQYF. In DNA form, the CDR3 reads TGTGCCAGCAGCCAAGCCGTGGGACTTGAGACCTACGAGCAGTACTTC.

V gene TRBV12-3 or TRBV12-4 combines with J gene TRBJ1-1; weak D call: TRBD1 (5 bases). V was cut by 5 bases and J by 5 bases, with 15 bases left in between. The length of the CDR3 is 14 residues. CDR3 nucleotides: TGTGCCAGCAGTCCCGACAGCCTGGGGACTGAAGCTTTCTTT. Its protein is CASSPDSLGTEAFF.

The gene calls are TRBV6-5 and TRBJ2-3, with a weak D call TRBD2 (6 bases). Germline CDR1 is MNHEY and CDR2 is SVGAGI. This CDR3 contains 13 residues. The germline V and J ends were trimmed by 5 bases and 4 bases, with 10 bases remaining between them. CDR3 in amino acids: CASSPGSADTQYF. CDR3 nucleotide sequence: TGTGCCAGCAGTCCCGGGAGTGCAGATACGCAGTATTTT.

There are many counts of this clonotype. The chain recombines TRBV10-3 with TRBJ2-7, with 8 bases fitting TRBD1. There are 15 residues in the CDR3. Trimming cost V 0 bases and J 7 bases; bases outside gene matches: 8. Germline V lookup: CDR1 ENHRY, CDR2 SYGVKD. CDR3 amino acids: CAISESNRGSGEQYF. The CDR3 DNA is TGTGCCATCAGTGAGTCTAACAGGGGGTCGGGGGAGCAGTACTTC.

CDR3 bases: TGTGCCAGCATAGCGGGAGCCACGAATAGTGAGCAGTACTTC. This sequence encodes CASIAGATNSEQYF. This chain links TRBV7-8 with TRBJ2-5; 9 positions agree with TRBD2. The CDR3 sequence is 14 residues long. V was pared by 7 bases and J by 11 bases, with 14 bases of the junction left unmatched. CDR1 and CDR2 from the germline V gene are SGHVS and FQNEAQ.

V gene TRBV27 combines with J gene TRBJ2-5, with TRBD2 matching 7 bases. Losses at the gene ends were 4 bases for V and 4 bases for J; bases not matched to a gene: 18. Germline CDR1 is MNHEY and CDR2 is SMNVEV (reference sequence). CDR3 length: 18 amino acids. Here the CDR3 DNA reads TGTGCCAGCAGTTCTGGGGCGGGAGAGTGGAGGCTTCGAGAGACCCAGTACTTC. Amino acid sequence: CASSSGAGEWRLRETQYF.

This clonotype was detected once. The chain has TRBV10-3 and TRBJ1-2; no clear D gene. The CDR3 length is 12 residues. The V end was cut by 4 bases, the J end by 8 bases, with 11 bases between. Per the germline V gene, CDR1 is ENHRY and CDR2 is SYGVKD. Written as DNA, the CDR3 is TGTGCCATCAGTGTCGGACCGGAGGGCTACACCTTC. It codes for CAISVGPEGYTF.

The V and J genes are TRBV20-1 and TRBJ2-1; 10 nucleotides match TRBD2. The V gene end was trimmed by 5 bases and the J gene end by 7 bases; junction bases not matched to a gene: 23. This CDR3 has 19 amino acids. CDR1 is DFQATT and CDR2 is SNEGSKA in the germline V gene (reference sequence). The CDR3 loop reads CSAEEGGLAGEWVRNEQFF. CDR3 bases: TGCAGTGCTGAGGAGGGTGGGCTAGCGGGAGAATGGGTACGGAATGAGCAGTTCTTC.

In this sample, this clonotype turned up once. CDR3 sequence reads: CASSYRSSGSGSSSYEQYF. CDR3 DNA: TGTGCCAGCAGTTACAGGTCTAGCGGGAGTGGCTCGAGCTCCTACGAGCAGTACTTC. This chain joins TRBV6-2 or TRBV6-3 and TRBJ2-7; 10 positions agree with TRBD2. Germline trimming cut 2 bases from V and 0 bases from J; bases unmatched to any gene: 13. CDR3 length: 19 residues. Germline V lookup: CDR1 MNHEY, CDR2 SVGEGT.

This chain connects TRBV11-2 to TRBJ2-1; D may be TRBD2 (5 bases). This CDR3 is built from 13 residues. Germline CDR1 is SGHAT and CDR2 is FQNNGV. V was cut by 5 bases and J by 9 bases, with 14 bases left in between. In DNA, the CDR3 is TGTGCCAGCAGCCCCAGAATCGCGGGTGAGCAGTTCTTC. Translating it yields CASSPRIAGEQFF.

The chain combines TRBV20-1 with TRBJ2-7; D unresolved. Germline V lookup: CDR1 DFQATT, CDR2 SNEGSKA (reference sequence). The V end was cut by 4 bases, the J end by 0 bases, with 16 bases between. CDR3 size: 15 residues. The CDR3 is CSAMSQQGSSYEQYF. The CDR3 DNA is TGCAGTGCTATGTCCCAACAAGGCAGCTCCTACGAGCAGTACTTC.

This chain connects TRBV20-1 to TRBJ2-4; no reliable D call. Gene TRBJ2-7 matches the end of the DNA better, so the J call may be wrong. This CDR3 spans 11 amino acids. Germline CDR1 DFQATT, CDR2 SNEGSKA (reference sequence). The CDR3 reads CSARQVYEQYF. CDR3 nucleotides: TGCAGTGCTAGACAGGTCTACGAGCAGTACTTC.

The chain uses TRBV18 and TRBJ2-3; D may be TRBD2 (5 bases). CDR3 length equals 16 residues. The germline gives CDR1 KGHSH, CDR2 LQKENI. V was pared by 2 bases and J by 3 bases, with 15 bases between. The CDR3 sequence: CASSPRSGHSTDTQYF. CDR3 sequence (DNA): TGTGCCAGCTCACCAAGGAGCGGTCATTCAACAGATACGCAGTATTTT.

This clonotype was seen only a few times. The chain couples TRBV24-1 to TRBJ1-2, with 7 bases fitting TRBD1. CDR1 and CDR2 (germline): KGHDR, SFDVKD. The CDR3 is 14 residues long. V lost 2 bases to trimming and J lost 7 bases; unmatched junction nucleotides: 6. CDR3 sequence (DNA): TGTGCCACCAGTGATTCCCCGGACAGGTCTGGCTACACCTTC. This encodes CATSDSPDRSGYTF.

The chain employs TRBV14 and TRBJ2-3, with TRBD2 matching 10 bases. Losses at the gene ends were 3 bases for V and 5 bases for J; bases not matched to a gene: 11. The germline gives CDR1 SGHDN, CDR2 FVKESK. The CDR3 sequence is 17 residues long. CDR3 in DNA: TGTGCCAGCAGCCAGGGAGGACTAGCGGATATAAAAGATACGCAGTATTTT. Amino acid sequence: CASSQGGLADIKDTQYF.

The V gene is TRBV6-5, the J gene TRBJ2-1; TRBD2 aligns across 9 bases. The CDR3 contains 18 residues. Looked up from germline, CDR1 is MNHEY and CDR2 is SVGAGI. Trimming took 2 bases from V and 2 from J; bases not matched to a gene: 10. The CDR3 sequence is CASSYAGGQPGPYNEQFF. The CDR3 DNA reads as TGTGCCAGCAGTTACGCGGGAGGGCAACCTGGACCCTACAATGAGCAGTTCTTC.

V is TRBV20-1 and J is TRBJ2-4; 7 nucleotides align to TRBD2. The J call may be wrong; the DNA end is better matched by TRBJ2-7. Germline V gene lookup returns CDR1 DFQATT and CDR2 SNEGSKA (reference sequence). The CDR3 is 12 residues long. In nucleotides, the CDR3 is TGCAGTGCTAGTAGGCGGGAGCCCGAGCAGTACTTC. Its translation: CSASRREPEQYF.

This chain joins TRBV2 and TRBJ1-5; 7 nucleotides agree with TRBD1. This CDR3 region has 13 residues. Unmatched junction bases numbered 5, after V lost 6 bases and J lost 6 bases. Germline-derived CDR1 and CDR2 are SNHLY and FYNNEI. CDR3 residues: CASRGTELQPQHF. The CDR3 DNA is TGTGCCAGCAGGGGGACAGAGCTTCAGCCCCAGCATTTT. Full variable domain (rest looked up from reference TRBV2 and TRBJ1-5): EPEVTQTPSHQVTQMGQEVILRCVPISNHLYFYWYRQILGQKVEFLVSFYNNEISEKSEIFDDQFSVERPDGSNFTLKIRSTKLEDSAMYFCASRGTELQPQHFGDGTRLSIL.

This chain links TRBV5-1 with TRBJ2-3; TRBD2 might be the D (6 bases). The CDR3 is 15 amino acids. Trimming shortened V by 4 bases and J by 6 bases, and 18 bases separated the two germline ends. CDR1 SGHRS and CDR2 YFSETQ come from the germline V gene. This chain's CDR3 is CASSPGNGAGDTQYF. The CDR3 coding sequence is TGCGCCAGCAGCCCCGGGAATGGGGCGGGGGATACGCAGTATTTT.

V usage is TRBV6-6 and J usage is TRBJ1-5; D is possibly TRBD1 (5 bases). This CDR3 is built from 14 residues. The V and J ends lost 9 bases and 0 bases respectively, with 12 bases between them. Germline CDR1 and CDR2: MNHNY and SVGAGI (reference sequence). CDR3 in DNA: TGTGCCAGTCAGGGTATACTTAGCAATCAGCCCCAGCATTTT. Amino acids: CASQGILSNQPQHF.

This clonotype has just a few counts. J is TRBJ1-4 and V is TRBV7-2; maybe TRBD1 (5 bases). Germline V gives CDR1 SGHTA, CDR2 FQGNSA. V gave up 4 bases and J gave up 7 bases, with 16 bases separating them. CDR3 size: 15 residues. CDR3 sequence: CASSSGSGLVEKLFF. For the CDR3, the DNA is TGTGCCAGCAGCTCCGGATCAGGGCTAGTTGAAAAACTGTTTTTT.

This clonotype was counted a few times. This chain uses TRBV12-3 or TRBV12-4 with TRBJ2-7; 8 positions agree with TRBD1. V lost 6 bases to trimming and J lost 3 bases; unmatched junction nucleotides: 10. The CDR3 has 15 residues. The CDR3 reads CASSPKGQGGYEQYF. The DNA for the CDR3 is TGTGCCAGCAGCCCAAAAGGACAGGGAGGCTACGAGCAGTACTTC.

This chain uses TRBV11-2 with TRBJ2-5, with D tentatively TRBD1 (6 bases). The CDR3 is made up of 14 amino acids. Trimming left V 8 bases short and J 3 bases short, with 16 bases between. CDR1 SGHAT and CDR2 FQNNGV come from the germline V gene. CDR3 bases: TGTGCCAGCGGCCCTGGGACAAATAAAGAGACCCAGTACTTC. Residues: CASGPGTNKETQYF.

About this clonotype: Its ends do not fully match the called genes, so a read error is possible. The J gene is TRBJ1-5, the V gene TRBV3-1, with D perhaps TRBD1 (6 bases). CDR1 is LGHDT and CDR2 is YNNKEL in the germline V gene (reference sequence). The CDR3 totals 15 residues. DNA for the CDR3: TGTGCCAGCAGTCAAGTGTCAGGGGCAGGTCAGCCCCAGCATTTT. Amino acids: CASSQVSGAGQPQHF.

V usage is TRBV12-3 or TRBV12-4 and J usage is TRBJ1-4; possible D gene TRBD1, 6 bases. CDR3 length: 15 residues. The V gene lost 10 bases and the J gene lost 0 bases, with 15 bases spanning the gap. Written as DNA, the CDR3 is TGTGCCACCCGGGGGCAGGTAACAACTAATGAAAAACTGTTTTTT. Protein: CATRGQVTTNEKLFF.